This entry lists 24 T cell receptor beta chains sequenced from one sample in a study of blood T cell repertoires in COVID-19. The table came from immunoSEQ multiplex PCR; TCRdb's copy has only in-frame clones and leaves some out. The table includes about 28,000 clones, 55% to 75% detected once. Sample: peripheral blood. These receptors were taken from a boy aged 2 to 10 with active or convalescent COVID-19.

V and J are TRBV3-1 (or the pseudogene TRBV3-2) and TRBJ2-1; tentatively, D is TRBD2 (7 bases). This CDR3 is built from 13 residues. CDR1 and CDR2 (germline): LGHDT, YNNKEL (reference sequence). Trimming removed 8 bases at V and 7 bases at J, with 15 bases between. This CDR3 reads CASWRGPGNEQFF. As DNA, the CDR3 is TGTGCCAGCTGGCGGGGGCCGGGGAATGAGCAGTTCTTC.

The chain joins TRBV5-1 to TRBJ1-4; TRBD1 agrees at 9 bases. There are 16 residues in the CDR3. The V and J ends lost 0 bases and 7 bases, in that order; junction bases with no gene match: 7. Germline-derived CDR1 and CDR2 are SGHRS and YFSETQ. In nucleotides, the CDR3 is TGCGCCAGCAGCTTGGTTTTAAGACAGGGGGGTGAAAAACTGTTTTTT. This encodes CASSLVLRQGGEKLFF.

This clone was counted a single time. CDR3 loop: CASSFTGLAGSETQYF. In nucleotides, the CDR3 is TGTGCCAGCAGCTTTACGGGACTAGCGGGATCTGAGACCCAGTACTTC. This rearrangement joins TRBV6-2 or TRBV6-3 to TRBJ2-5; 13 bases align to TRBD2. J gave up 5 bases and V 6 bases, and 9 bases lay outside the gene matches. CDR1 is MNHEY, CDR2 SVGEGT, per germline. The CDR3 runs 16 residues.

The chain has TRBV14 and TRBJ1-2, with D perhaps TRBD1 (5 bases). The germline CDR1 and CDR2 sequences are SGHDN and FVKESK. Trimming pared 1 base from V and 5 bases from J, leaving 14 bases between. CDR3 length equals 15 residues. The CDR3, as DNA: TGTGCCAGCAGCCAAGTCACAGGCGAATTGTATGGCTACACCTTC. This gives the protein CASSQVTGELYGYTF.

The chain carries TRBV3-1 (or the pseudogene TRBV3-2) and TRBJ1-4; D call uncertain. The germline V gene has CDR1 LGHDT and CDR2 YNNKEL (reference sequence). The CDR3 totals 13 residues. V lost 2 bases, J lost 5 bases, and 6 bases lay in between. CDR3 in amino acids: CASSQRENEKLFF. The DNA of the CDR3 is TGTGCCAGCAGCCAAAGGGAGAATGAAAAACTGTTTTTT.

The chain employs TRBV30 and TRBJ1-1; the match to TRBD1 covers 8 bases. With V trimmed by 4 bases and J by 4 bases, 14 bases remained unmatched. Germline V gene lookup returns CDR1 GTSNPN and CDR2 SVGIG (reference sequence). The length of the CDR3 is 16 residues. The CDR3 loop reads CAWTKEPTQGGTEAFF. CDR3 coding DNA: TGTGCCTGGACCAAGGAGCCCACACAGGGGGGCACTGAAGCTTTCTTT.

The genes are TRBV5-4 and TRBJ1-2; 7 bases align to TRBD1. Germline lookup yields CDR1 SGHNT and CDR2 YYREEE (reference sequence). The CDR3 totals 14 residues. Losses at the gene ends were 5 bases for V and 7 bases for J; bases not matched to a gene: 11. The CDR3 bases are TGTGCCAGCAGTCTTCTAGACAGGGAAGGTGGCTACACCTTC. Protein sequence: CASSLLDREGGYTF.

The V call is TRBV5-1, the J call TRBJ2-4, with D perhaps matching TRBD1 (5 bases). This CDR3 region has 15 residues. V lost 3 bases to trimming and J lost 4 bases, with 14 bases between them. The germline V gene has CDR1 SGHRS and CDR2 YFSETQ. The DNA for the CDR3 is TGCGCCAGCAGCTCCGAAGGGGCCAGGAAAAACATTCAGTACTTC. Encoded protein: CASSSEGARKNIQYF.

J is TRBJ2-1 and V is TRBV28; D possibly corresponds to TRBD2 (5 bases). The germline CDR1 and CDR2 sequences are MDHEN and SYDVKM. The CDR3 loop spans 14 amino acids. V was clipped by 3 bases and J by 7 bases, with 13 bases between them. The chain's CDR3 is CASSFRGVGNEQFF. CDR3 DNA sequence: TGTGCCAGCAGTTTTCGGGGAGTAGGTAATGAGCAGTTCTTC.

V is TRBV11-2 and J is TRBJ1-1; TRBD1 aligns across 10 bases. This CDR3 region has 15 residues. Germline CDR1 and CDR2: SGHAT and FQNNGV. Trimming removed 3 bases from V and 11 bases from J; junction bases left unmatched: 12. CDR3 sequence: CASSFVDRGLGRAFF. As DNA, the CDR3 is TGTGCCAGCAGCTTTGTGGACAGGGGGTTAGGGAGGGCTTTCTTT.

This clone was picked up one time. The rearrangement joins TRBV7-9 to TRBJ1-2; D gene uncertain. The CDR3 length is 11 residues. The germline V gene encodes CDR1 SEHNR and CDR2 FQNEAQ (reference sequence). The V end lost 5 bases, the J end lost 8 bases, and 9 bases lay between the germline ends. The CDR3 DNA reads as TGTGCCAGCAGCACAACACGCGGCTACACCTTC. Encoded protein: CASSTTRGYTF.

This clone was recorded a few times. Other DNA sequences from this sample encode an identical CDR3 as well. The rearrangement uses TRBV6-5 and TRBJ2-6; the D gene is possibly TRBD1 (6 bases). The CDR3 is 15 residues long. The germline V and J ends were trimmed by 6 bases and 0 bases, with 9 bases remaining between them. CDR1 is MNHEY and CDR2 is SVGAGI in the germline V gene. This CDR3 reads CASRTGGSGANVLTF. DNA of the CDR3: TGTGCCAGCAGGACAGGAGGCTCTGGGGCCAACGTCCTGACTTTC.

This chain links TRBV6-5 with TRBJ2-1; TRBD2 matches at 8 bases. The germline V gene has CDR1 MNHEY and CDR2 SVGAGI. The CDR3 is made up of 16 amino acids. V was pared by 2 bases and J by 3 bases, with 6 bases of the junction left unmatched. The CDR3 DNA reads as TGTGCCAGCAGTTACACGGGAGGGGTTGGCTACAATGAGCAGTTCTTC. Residues: CASSYTGGVGYNEQFF.

This clone was picked up one time. The gene calls are TRBV5-1 and TRBJ1-5; perhaps TRBD1 as D (6 bases). CDR3 length: 14 amino acids. Trimming stripped 4 bases from V and 5 bases from J, with 13 bases between. CDR1 is SGHRS, CDR2 YFSETQ, per germline. CDR3 nucleotides: TGCGCCAGCAGCCCAGCACAGGGTGATCAGCCCCAGCATTTT. Its protein product is CASSPAQGDQPQHF.

CDR3 nucleotide sequence: TGTGCCAGCAAAAGCTTAGCTTCAGATACGCAGTATTTT. This codes for CASKSLASDTQYF. V and J are TRBV6-6 and TRBJ2-3; unclear D gene. Germline CDR1 MNHNY, CDR2 SVGAGI (reference sequence). CDR3 length: 13 amino acids. Trimming took 7 bases from V and 4 from J, leaving 12 bases between them.

The chain links TRBV4-3 to TRBJ2-5, with D possibly being TRBD2 (6 bases). CDR1 is LGHNA and CDR2 is YSLEER in the germline V gene. The CDR3 totals 17 residues. V was pared by 1 base and J by 5 bases, with 20 bases between. The CDR3, as DNA: TGCGCCAGCAGCCAAGGGGGCTGGGGGAGGAATAGGGAGACCCAGTACTTC. It codes for CASSQGGWGRNRETQYF.

The J gene is TRBJ2-1, the V gene TRBV10-3; TRBD1 matches 10 bases. With 4 bases clipped from V and 0 bases from J, the junction kept 9 bases outside the gene matches. CDR1 is ENHRY and CDR2 is SYGVKD in the germline V gene. CDR3 length: 18 residues. CDR3 protein: CAISVRDRGLPSYNEQFF. The CDR3 DNA follows: TGTGCCATCAGTGTCCGGGACAGGGGTCTCCCCTCCTACAATGAGCAGTTCTTC.

This clone occurred a few times. V is TRBV7-6 and J is TRBJ2-7; TRBD2 agrees at 7 bases. Germline lookup yields CDR1 SGHVS and CDR2 FNYEAQ. V lost 5 bases and J lost 0; bases outside the gene matches: 7. CDR3 length: 15 residues. CDR3 protein: CASSPSGGHSYEQYF. The DNA of the CDR3 is TGTGCCAGCAGCCCCTCGGGAGGCCACTCCTACGAGCAGTACTTC.

This clone was found a few times. The chain links TRBV19 to TRBJ1-6; the match to TRBD1 covers 7 bases. This CDR3 is 14 amino acids long. The junction had 8 bases not matched to a gene; V was cut back by 8 bases and J by 7 bases. The germline V gene has CDR1 LNHDA and CDR2 SQIVND (reference sequence). CDR3 loop: CASLQGQTNSPLHF. The CDR3 DNA reads as TGTGCCAGTCTCCAGGGACAGACAAATTCACCCCTCCACTTT.

V usage is TRBV2 and J usage is TRBJ2-7; TRBD2 aligns across 7 bases. With 4 bases clipped from V and 7 bases from J, the junction kept 13 bases outside the gene matches. There are 15 residues in the CDR3. Per germline, CDR1 SNHLY and CDR2 FYNNEI. Here the CDR3 DNA reads TGTGCCAGCAGTGCGATTAGCGGGTCCCTCGGGGAGCAGTACTTC. Protein sequence: CASSAISGSLGEQYF.

V usage is TRBV28 and J usage is TRBJ1-2, with 8 bases aligning to TRBD1. Germline-derived CDR1 and CDR2 are MDHEN and SYDVKM. With V trimmed by 0 bases and J by 8 bases, 8 bases remained unmatched. This CDR3 is 15 amino acids long. The chain's CDR3 is CASSLWETGDIGYTF. In nucleotides, the CDR3 is TGTGCCAGCAGTTTATGGGAGACAGGGGACATCGGCTACACCTTC.

This clone was counted a few times. The rearrangement joins TRBV6-1 to TRBJ1-1, with TRBD1 matching 8 bases. The CDR3 runs 15 residues. The junction had 8 bases not matched to a gene; V was cut back by 2 bases and J by 6 bases. The germline gives CDR1 MNHNS, CDR2 SASEGT. CDR3 DNA sequence: TGTGCCAGCAGTGAATGGACAGGGTGGGGGTCTGAAGCTTTCTTT. It encodes CASSEWTGWGSEAFF.

The rearrangement links TRBV27 to TRBJ2-4; 8 nucleotides align to TRBD2. CDR3 size: 13 residues. From germline, CDR1 is MNHEY and CDR2 SMNVEV (reference sequence). J gave up 8 bases and V 6 bases, and 6 bases lay outside the gene matches. CDR3 nucleotides: TGTGCCAGCAGCGTAGCGGGATGGGACATTCAGTACTTC. Encoded protein: CASSVAGWDIQYF.

V gene TRBV5-6 combines with J gene TRBJ2-1; TRBD2 matches 10 bases. This CDR3 spans 15 amino acids. The V and J ends lost 6 bases and 1 base, in that order; junction bases with no gene match: 4. In germline, CDR1 is SGHDT, CDR2 YYEEEE. This CDR3 is CASTLAGDSYNEQFF. In nucleotides, the CDR3 is TGTGCCAGCACGCTAGCGGGAGATTCCTACAATGAGCAGTTCTTC.